This is a list of T cell receptor beta chains from one sample in a study of T cells in Graves' hyperthyroidism and ophthalmopathy. Each CDR3 protein gets one entry after TCRdb re-called the multiplex PCR reads with MiXCR. Of 650,000 to 750,000 distinct CDR3 sequences listed, 14% are singletons. The sample consisted of blood. These receptors were taken from a woman aged 18-35 years with Graves' hyperthyroidism. The CDR3 runs from the conserved cysteine through the conserved F or W. A D gene is named only where the DNA matches it firmly. Clone size is shown for a subset of rows, as once, few, many or a class of expanded clone.

>TRBV10-3|TRBJ2-3|many|TRBD2
CAISESPGGVSTDTQYF
TGTGCCATCAGTGAGTCGCCTGGGGGGGTAAGCACAGATACGCAGTATTTT
>TRBV12-3/TRBV12-4|TRBJ2-4|.|.
CASSFADSAKNIQYF
TGTGCCAGCAGTTTCGCCGACAGTGCCAAAAACATTCAGTACTTC
>TRBV11-1|TRBJ2-2|many|.
CASSLTDWASRNTGELFF
TGTGCCAGCAGCTTAACGGACTGGGCTAGCCGGAACACCGGGGAGCTGTTTTTT
>TRBV6-2/TRBV6-3|TRBJ2-7|many|.
CASSYPGHDYEQYF
TGTGCCAGCAGTTACCCCGGACACGACTACGAGCAGTACTTC
>TRBV4-3|TRBJ2-7|many|.
CASSQEGTGAPSYEQYF
TGCGCCAGCAGCCAAGAAGGAACAGGTGCCCCTTCCTACGAGCAGTACTTC
>TRBV29-1|TRBJ1-2|few|.
CSVEDLGRYGYTF
TGCAGCGTTGAAGATCTAGGACGCTATGGCTACACCTTC
>TRBV20-1|TRBJ2-3|.|.
CSANLVRGTDTQYF
TGCAGTGCCAATCTAGTACGTGGCACAGATACGCAGTATTTT
>TRBV30|TRBJ2-2|many|.
CAWGWTVNTGELFF
TGTGCTTGGGGCTGGACAGTGAACACCGGGGAGCTGTTTTTT
>TRBV2|TRBJ2-3|many|TRBD2
CASSSRLADSTDTQYF
TGTGCCAGCAGTTCCCGACTAGCGGATAGCACAGATACGCAGTATTTT
>TRBV28|TRBJ1-2|.|.
CASRPQSRRGGYTF
TGTGCCAGCAGGCCACAGAGTCGGCGGGGGGGCTACACCTTC
>TRBV2|TRBJ2-3|few|.
CASRRIGTAGFTDTQYF
TGTGCCAGCAGGAGAATTGGGACAGCGGGGTTCACAGATACGCAGTATTTT
>TRBV20-1|TRBJ2-3|few|TRBD2
CSARDLGSGGRGNTQYF
TGCAGTGCTAGAGATTTGGGGAGCGGCGGGAGGGGGAATACGCAGTATTTT
>TRBV6-5|TRBJ1-1|.|.
CASSYSGGRAEAFF
TGTGCCAGCAGTTACTCGGGGGGGAGGGCTGAAGCTTTCTTT
>TRBV20-1|TRBJ1-2|many|TRBD1
CSARDGAGGAYGYTF
TGCAGTGCTAGAGATGGGGCAGGGGGCGCCTATGGCTACACCTTC
>TRBV6-2/TRBV6-3|TRBJ2-2|few|.
CASSRGIAGELFF
TGTGCCAGCAGCCGCGGAATCGCCGGGGAGCTGTTTTTT
>TRBV18|TRBJ2-7|few|TRBD2
CASSPPGGTSGSSYEQYF
TGTGCCAGCTCACCACCGGGAGGGACTAGCGGGAGCTCCTACGAGCAGTACTTC
>TRBV20-1|TRBJ2-7|many|TRBD1
CSARMAERTGYNEQYF
TGCAGTGCTAGAATGGCTGAACGGACAGGGTACAACGAGCAGTACTTC
>TRBV28|TRBJ1-1|many|.
CASIQVVNTEAFF
TGTGCCAGCATACAGGTTGTGAACACTGAAGCTTTCTTT
>TRBV6-1|TRBJ2-4|.|.
CATLLRAGVSKNIQYF
TGTGCCACTCTCCTTAGGGCAGGCGTCTCCAAAAACATTCAGTACTTC
>TRBV3-1|TRBJ1-2|many|TRBD1
CASSQGREGQIYGYTF
TGTGCCAGCAGCCAAGGGCGGGAGGGACAGATCTATGGCTACACCTTC
>TRBV4-1|TRBJ2-7|many|.
CASSQEGSPFYEQYF
TGCGCCAGCAGCCAAGAGGGGAGCCCATTCTACGAGCAGTACTTC
>TRBV6-2/TRBV6-3|TRBJ2-2|.|TRBD2
CATVGRGNAGELFF
TGTGCCACCGTAGGGAGGGGAAACGCCGGGGAGCTGTTTTTT
>TRBV29-1|TRBJ2-7|.|TRBD2
CSVEAASGSYEQYF
TGCAGCGTTGAAGCCGCTAGCGGCTCGTACGAGCAGTACTTC
>TRBV7-8|TRBJ2-7|.|.
CASGRQSPLRATYEQYF
TGTGCCAGCGGCCGTCAAAGCCCCCTGAGGGCAACCTACGAGCAGTACTTC
>TRBV28|TRBJ1-1|many|.
CASRFTGNTEAFF
TGTGCCAGCAGGTTTACAGGTAACACTGAAGCTTTCTTT
>TRBV12-3/TRBV12-4|TRBJ2-3|many|.
CASSLNRRSTDTQYF
TGTGCCAGCAGTTTAAACAGGAGAAGCACAGATACGCAGTATTTT
>TRBV2|TRBJ1-5|many|TRBD1
CASSAITGVGQPQHF
TGTGCCAGCAGTGCCATAACAGGGGTTGGTCAGCCCCAGCATTTT
>TRBV7-8|TRBJ2-7|.|.
CASSLASSRYEQYF
TGTGCCAGCAGCTTAGCTTCTAGTCGTTACGAGCAGTACTTC
>TRBV9|TRBJ1-4|few|.
CASSPTDTFEKLFF
TGTGCCAGCAGCCCGACAGACACCTTTGAAAAACTGTTTTTT
>TRBV5-1|TRBJ2-3|many|TRBD1
CASSLDRGRGTDTQYF
TGCGCCAGCAGCTTGGACAGGGGGCGAGGGACAGATACGCAGTATTTT
>TRBV30|TRBJ1-1|many|.
CAWVRALNTEAFF
TGTGCCTGGGTCCGGGCGTTAAACACTGAAGCTTTCTTT
>TRBV6-2/TRBV6-3|TRBJ2-1|.|.
CASRPRQGWNEQFF
TGTGCCAGCAGACCGAGGCAGGGGTGGAATGAGCAGTTCTTC
>TRBV30|TRBJ2-5|many|.
CAWSPGGETQYF
TGTGCCTGGAGTCCCGGGGGAGAGACCCAGTACTTC
>TRBV18|TRBJ2-6|few|TRBD1
CASSRTGTGVGANVLTF
TGTGCCAGCTCACGAACCGGGACAGGGGTTGGGGCCAACGTCCTGACTTTC